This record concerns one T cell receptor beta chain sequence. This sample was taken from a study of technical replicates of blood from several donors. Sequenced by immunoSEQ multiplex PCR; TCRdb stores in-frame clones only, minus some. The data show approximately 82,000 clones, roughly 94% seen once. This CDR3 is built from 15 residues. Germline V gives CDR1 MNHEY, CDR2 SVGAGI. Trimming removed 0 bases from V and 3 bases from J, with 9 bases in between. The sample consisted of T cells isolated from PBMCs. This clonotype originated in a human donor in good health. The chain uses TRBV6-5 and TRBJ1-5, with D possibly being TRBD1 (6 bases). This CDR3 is CASSYSGGHNQPQHF. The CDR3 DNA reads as TGTGCCAGCAGTTACTCGGGGGGGCACAATCAGCCCCAGCATTTT.